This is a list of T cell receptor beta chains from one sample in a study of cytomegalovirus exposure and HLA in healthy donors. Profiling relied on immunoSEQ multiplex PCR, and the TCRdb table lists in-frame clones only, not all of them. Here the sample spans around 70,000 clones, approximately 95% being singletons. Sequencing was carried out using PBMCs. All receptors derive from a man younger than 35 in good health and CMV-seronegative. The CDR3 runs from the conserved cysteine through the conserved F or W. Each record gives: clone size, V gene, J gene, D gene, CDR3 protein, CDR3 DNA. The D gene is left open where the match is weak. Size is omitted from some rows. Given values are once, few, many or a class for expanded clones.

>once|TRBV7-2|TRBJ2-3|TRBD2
CASSRPSSGGSTDTQYF
TGTGCCAGCAGCCGCCCTTCTAGCGGGGGGTCCACAGATACGCAGTATTTT
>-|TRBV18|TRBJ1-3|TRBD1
CASSQRDRSSGNTIYF
TGTGCCAGCTCACAGAGGGACAGGTCCTCTGGAAACACCATATATTTT
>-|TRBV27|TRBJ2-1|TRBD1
CASSLIGGQIYYNEQFF
TGTGCCAGCAGTTTAATTGGGGGACAGATCTACTACAATGAGCAGTTCTTC
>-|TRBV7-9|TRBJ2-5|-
CASPPERAGDTQETQYF
TGTGCCAGCCCCCCAGAGAGGGCAGGAGATACTCAAGAGACCCAGTACTTC
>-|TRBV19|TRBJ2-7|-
CASSGGSSYEQYF
TGTGCCAGTAGTGGGGGGTCCAGCTACGAGCAGTACTTC
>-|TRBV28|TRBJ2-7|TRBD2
CASSLGGEGRNF
TGTGCCAGCAGTTTAGGAGGGGAGGGTAGGAACTTC
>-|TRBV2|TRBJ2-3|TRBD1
CASSDMGQVDTQYF
TGTGCCAGCAGTGACATGGGACAGGTAGATACGCAGTATTTT
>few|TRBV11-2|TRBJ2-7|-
CASSLLQRSYEQYF
TGTGCCAGCAGCTTACTCCAAAGGAGCTACGAGCAGTACTTC
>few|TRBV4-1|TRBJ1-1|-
CASSQLQGNTEAFF
TGCGCCAGCAGCCAATTACAGGGGAACACTGAAGCTTTCTTT
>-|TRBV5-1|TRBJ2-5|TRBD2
CASSEAGEAQETQYF
TGCGCCAGCAGCGAAGCGGGGGAGGCCCAAGAGACCCAGTACTTC
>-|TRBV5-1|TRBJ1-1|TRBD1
CASSLWGILSDRARDTEAFF
TGCGCCAGCAGCTTGTGGGGGATTTTATCGGACAGGGCCCGGGACACTGAAGCTTTCTTT
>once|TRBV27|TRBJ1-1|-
CASSLSGAHTEAFF
TGTGCCAGCAGTTTATCAGGGGCTCACACTGAAGCTTTCTTT
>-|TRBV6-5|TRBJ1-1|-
CATRRVNTEAFF
TGTGCCACCCGACGGGTGAACACTGAAGCTTTCTTT
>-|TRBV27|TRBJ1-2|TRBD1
CATRQGNWYGYTF
TGTGCCACCCGACAGGGGAATTGGTATGGCTACACCTTC
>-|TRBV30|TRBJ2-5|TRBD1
CAWSQTGALETQYF
TGTGCCTGGAGTCAAACAGGGGCGTTGGAGACCCAGTACTTC
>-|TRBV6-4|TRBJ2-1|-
CASSRSPAGSHNEQFF
TGTGCCAGCTCCCGGAGTCCTGCGGGGTCACACAATGAGCAGTTCTTC
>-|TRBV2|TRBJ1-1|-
CASSPSGPTEAFF
TGTGCCAGCAGCCCCTCAGGGCCCACTGAAGCTTTCTTT
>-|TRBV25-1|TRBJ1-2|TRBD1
CASTPAGTGGYGYTF
TGTGCCAGCACTCCCGCCGGGACAGGGGGTTATGGCTACACCTTC
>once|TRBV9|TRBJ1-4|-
CASSGLGAVGEKLFF
TGTGCCAGCAGCGGACTAGGGGCGGTTGGTGAAAAACTGTTTTTT
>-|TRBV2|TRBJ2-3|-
CASSTPPGGTDTQYF
TGTGCCAGCAGTACCCCTCCAGGGGGCACAGATACGCAGTATTTT
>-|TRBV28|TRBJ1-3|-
CASSSYRIPGNTIYF
TGTGCCAGCAGTTCCTACAGGATCCCTGGAAACACCATATATTTT
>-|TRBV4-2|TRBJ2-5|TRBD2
CASSQDPAGGQETQYF
TGTGCCAGCAGCCAAGATCCAGCGGGGGGGCAGGAGACCCAGTACTTC
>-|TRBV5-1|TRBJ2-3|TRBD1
CASGQAPMSTDTQYF
TGCGCCAGCGGACAGGCCCCCATGAGCACAGATACGCAGTATTTT
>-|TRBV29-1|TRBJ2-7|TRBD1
CSVGTREDRGLIYEQYF
TGCAGCGTTGGGACCCGCGAGGACAGGGGCCTTATCTACGAGCAGTACTTC
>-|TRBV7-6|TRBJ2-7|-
CASSSSDYHEQYF
TGTGCCAGCAGCTCCTCCGACTACCACGAGCAGTACTTC
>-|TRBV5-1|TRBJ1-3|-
CASSLAGVAGNTIYF
TGCGCCAGCAGCTTGGCCGGTGTTGCTGGAAACACCATATATTTT
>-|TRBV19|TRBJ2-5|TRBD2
CASSSRTSGGETQYF
TGTGCCAGTAGTTCAAGGACTAGCGGGGGTGAGACCCAGTACTTC
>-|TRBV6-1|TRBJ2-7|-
CASSEGSSRRASYEQYF
TGTGCCAGCAGTGAAGGCTCTAGTCGGAGGGCCTCCTACGAGCAGTACTTC
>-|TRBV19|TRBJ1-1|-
CASSIGRNTEAFF
TGTGCCAGTAGTATTGGCAGGAACACTGAAGCTTTCTTT
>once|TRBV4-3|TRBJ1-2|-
CASSQDLKTSYGYTF
TGCGCCAGCAGCCAAGATCTTAAGACATCCTATGGCTACACCTTC
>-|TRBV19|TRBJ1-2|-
CASSMSGIDGYTF
TGTGCCAGTAGTATGTCAGGGATTGATGGCTACACCTTC
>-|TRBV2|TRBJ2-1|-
CASSERPGDNEQFF
TGTGCCAGCAGTGAAAGGCCAGGGGACAATGAGCAGTTCTTC
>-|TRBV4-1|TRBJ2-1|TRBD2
CASSLLDSGGSYNEQFF
TGCGCCAGCAGCCTCCTAGACAGCGGGGGGTCCTACAATGAGCAGTTCTTC
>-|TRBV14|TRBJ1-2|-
CASSQRGRLYGYTF
TGTGCCAGCAGCCAAAGGGGGAGACTCTATGGCTACACCTTC
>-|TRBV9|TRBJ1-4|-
CASSPPEGRWNEKLFF
TGTGCCAGCAGCCCTCCGGAGGGCAGGTGGAATGAAAAACTGTTTTTT
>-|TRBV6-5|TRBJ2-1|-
CASSYEVGNEQFF
TGTGCCAGCAGTTACGAGGTGGGCAATGAGCAGTTCTTC
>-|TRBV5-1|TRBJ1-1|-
CASSSAGGGLAFF
TGCGCCAGCAGCTCCGCCGGGGGAGGGCTGGCTTTCTTT
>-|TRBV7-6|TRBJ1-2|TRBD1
CASSRLGGGQGYYGYTF
TGTGCCAGCAGCCGTCTAGGAGGGGGACAGGGGTACTATGGCTACACCTTC
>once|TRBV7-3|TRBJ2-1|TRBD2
CASSYPSGGGNEQFF
TGTGCCAGCAGCTACCCTAGCGGCGGGGGGAATGAGCAGTTCTTC
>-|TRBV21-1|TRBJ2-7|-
CASSKAGGTREYYEQYF
TGTGCCAGCAGCAAAGCGGGGGGAACACGAGAGTACTACGAGCAGTACTTC
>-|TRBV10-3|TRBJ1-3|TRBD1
CAIRGPGQATLNSGNTIYF
TGTGCCATCAGGGGACCGGGACAGGCCACGCTGAACTCTGGAAACACCATATATTTT
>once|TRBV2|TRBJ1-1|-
CASSGGGGEAFF
TGTGCCAGCAGTGGCGGGGGAGGTGAAGCTTTCTTT